This passage covers 27 T cell receptor beta chains from one sample sequenced in a study of T cells in Graves' hyperthyroidism and ophthalmopathy. Template material for amplifying TCR beta CDR3 regions consisted of RNA transcripts. RT-PCR in the first round (using the HTBI primer set) targeted the TCR CDR3. One entry per CDR3 protein results from TCRdb running MiXCR on the multiplex PCR reads. Of around 350,000 distinct CDR3 sequences listed, approximately 18% are singletons. The sequencing input was blood. These receptors all come from a woman in her twenties or thirties with Graves' hyperthyroidism that later progressed to Graves' ophthalmopathy.

This clonotype was observed at least ten times. The rearrangement uses TRBV12-5 and TRBJ2-1; a weak D match, TRBD2 (6 bases). Germline V CDR1 and CDR2: LGHNT, FRNRAP. The CDR3 is 18 residues long. Trimming shortened V by 0 bases and J by 1 base, and 16 bases separated the two germline ends. CDR3 amino acids: CASGLVLGGAGSYNEQFF. In nucleotides, the CDR3 is TGTGCTAGTGGTTTGGTACTTGGAGGGGCTGGGTCCTACAATGAGCAGTTCTTC. Full variable domain (missing parts from reference TRBV12-5 and TRBJ2-1): DARVTQTPRHKVTEMGQEVTMRCQPILGHNTVFWYRQTMMQGLELLAYFRNRAPLDDSGMPKDRFSAEMPDATLATLKIQPSEPRDSAVYFCASGLVLGGAGSYNEQFFGPGTRLTVL.

This clonotype was recorded a few times. J is TRBJ2-7 and V is TRBV10-3; no definite D call. Germline V gives CDR1 ENHRY, CDR2 SYGVKD. This CDR3 region has 14 residues. Trimming removed 0 bases at V and 1 base at J, with 7 bases between. The CDR3 DNA follows: TGTGCCATCAGTGAGTCGGCAGCATCCTACGAGCAGTACTTC. Its protein is CAISESAASYEQYF.

The CDR3 DNA follows: TGTGCTACAGGGGTACCGGGTGAAGCTTTCTTT. This encodes CATGVPGEAFF. The chain has TRBV25-1 and TRBJ1-1; 7 bases match TRBD1. Germline CDR1 and CDR2: MGHDK and SYGVNS. The CDR3 is 11 amino acids.

At least ten counts were recorded for this clonotype. The chain is built from TRBV2 and TRBJ1-1; a possible D gene is TRBD1 (5 bases). Per the germline V gene, CDR1 is SNHLY and CDR2 is FYNNEI. CDR3 length equals 13 residues. The germline V and J ends were trimmed by 4 bases and 6 bases, with 12 bases remaining between them. Here the CDR3 DNA reads TGTGCCAGCAGTGTAGGAGGGACGGCTGAAGCTTTCTTT. This encodes CASSVGGTAEAFF.

This clonotype was recorded only once. The chain is built from TRBV2 and TRBJ2-6; TRBD1 agrees at 7 bases. Germline CDR1 is SNHLY and CDR2 is FYNNEI. Germline trimming cut 3 bases from V and 1 base from J; bases unmatched to any gene: 6. This CDR3 spans 17 amino acids. The CDR3 spells CASSDLTGYSGANVLTF. In DNA form, the CDR3 reads TGTGCCAGCAGTGACTTGACAGGGTATTCTGGGGCCAACGTCCTGACTTTC.

The table lists this clonotype with a few counts. V is TRBV6-2 or TRBV6-3 and J is TRBJ2-1, with TRBD2 matching 7 bases. The CDR3 has 19 amino acids. The V and J ends lost 7 bases and 0 bases, in that order; junction bases with no gene match: 18. CDR1 and CDR2 from the germline V gene are MNHEY and SVGEGT. The CDR3 region has the DNA TGTGCCAGCACCCCCTCCGGGAGCGGGGCCTTAAGCTCCTACAATGAGCAGTTCTTC. Translated, it gives CASTPSGSGALSSYNEQFF.

Ten or more counts support this clonotype. The chain carries TRBV2 and TRBJ2-1; 12 nucleotides agree with TRBD2. J gave up 10 bases and V 6 bases, and 7 bases lay outside the gene matches. The length of the CDR3 is 14 residues. Germline V CDR1 and CDR2: SNHLY, FYNNEI. This chain's CDR3 is CASRELAGGGEQFF. CDR3 DNA: TGTGCCAGCAGAGAACTAGCGGGAGGCGGGGAGCAGTTCTTC.

The table lists this clonotype with many counts. This chain joins TRBV12-3 or TRBV12-4 and TRBJ2-2, with TRBD1 matching 8 bases. The CDR3 contains 17 residues. Germline trimming cut 1 base from V and 4 bases from J; bases unmatched to any gene: 8. The CDR3: CASSLGADRARTGELFF. For the CDR3, the DNA is TGTGCCAGCAGTTTAGGGGCGGACAGGGCTCGCACCGGGGAGCTGTTTTTT.

In this sample, this clonotype turned up many times. J is TRBJ1-3 and V is TRBV12-3 or TRBV12-4; D unclear. The CDR3 contains 16 residues. V lost 1 base to trimming and J lost 2 bases, with 12 bases between them. The CDR3 reads CASSLDRAITGNTIYF. The CDR3 bases are TGTGCCAGCAGTTTAGATCGGGCCATAACTGGAAACACCATATATTTT.

This clonotype was detected ten times or more. This sequence joins TRBV6-1 and TRBJ2-3, with 15 bases that match TRBD2. Germline CDR1 and CDR2: MNHNS and SASEGT. V trimming: 3 bases; J trimming: 8 bases; junction bases outside the gene matches: 9. This CDR3 region has 17 residues. Here the CDR3 DNA reads TGTGCCAGCAGTGACGACAGGACTAGCGGGAGGGCCGGTACGCAGTATTTT. It yields the protein CASSDDRTSGRAGTQYF.

This clonotype has a count of ten or more. The CDR3 DNA reads TGTGCCCTAACCCGAGGGTTGAACACTGAAGCTTTCTTT. Translation gives CALTRGLNTEAFF. This sequence joins TRBV28 and TRBJ1-1, with D unclear. Between the trimmed V and J ends, which lost 11 bases and 0 bases, there was a span of 13 bases. This CDR3 region has 13 residues. In germline, CDR1 is MDHEN, CDR2 SYDVKM. The full variable domain, its missing parts supplied by reference TRBV28 and TRBJ1-1, is DVKVTQSSRYLVKRTGEKVFLECVQDMDHENMFWYRQDPGLGLRLIYFSYDVKMKEKGDIPEGYSVSREKKERFSLILESASTNQTSMYLCALTRGLNTEAFFGQGTRLTVV.

V and J are TRBV20-1 and TRBJ2-1; 7 nucleotides line up with TRBD2. The germline V gene encodes CDR1 DFQATT and CDR2 SNEGSKA (reference sequence). CDR3 size: 15 residues. Germline trimming cut 6 bases from V and 2 bases from J; bases unmatched to any gene: 10. CDR3: CSAIGAGRTYNEQFF. CDR3 DNA sequence: TGCAGTGCAATCGGAGCGGGAAGAACCTACAATGAGCAGTTCTTC.

This clonotype came up a few times. The chain combines TRBV7-9 with TRBJ2-1, with a tentative D call TRBD1 (5 bases). Deletions cut 2 bases from V and 6 bases from J, with 14 bases between. The CDR3 contains 15 residues. Germline CDR1 SEHNR, CDR2 FQNEAQ (reference sequence). The CDR3 DNA reads as TGTGCCAGCAGCTTAAGTCAGGGTAGTGGCAATGAGCAGTTCTTC. It is translated as CASSLSQGSGNEQFF.

The table lists this clonotype with many counts. The V and J genes are TRBV2 and TRBJ1-6, with a possible D match to TRBD1 (5 bases). Germline V CDR1 and CDR2: SNHLY, FYNNEI. CDR3 length: 13 amino acids. V lost 7 bases, J lost 4 bases, and 8 bases lay in between. The CDR3 spells CASTGEYNSPLHF. The CDR3, as DNA: TGTGCCAGCACGGGGGAATATAATTCACCCCTCCACTTT.

This clonotype was observed many times. This chain links TRBV7-6 with TRBJ2-3, with D unresolved. This CDR3 has 14 residues. Between the trimmed V and J ends, which lost 0 bases and 1 base, there was a span of 5 bases. The germline CDR1 and CDR2 sequences are SGHVS and FNYEAQ. CDR3 nucleotides: TGTGCCAGCAGCTTAGCGCAGGGCACAGATACGCAGTATTTT. This encodes CASSLAQGTDTQYF.

To note about this clonotype: This may stem from a read error, because a much larger clone lies one nucleotide away. The CDR3 end shows no conserved phenylalanine or tryptophan, and so a read error is likely. The CDR3 bases are TGCGCCAGCAGGAGACAGGACTACAATGAGCAGTTCCTC. Encoded protein: CASRRQDYNEQFL. J is TRBJ2-1 and V is TRBV5-1; weak D call: TRBD1 (6 bases). The germline CDR1 and CDR2 sequences are SGHRS and YFSETQ. CDR3 length: 13 amino acids. The V end was cut by 5 bases, the J end by 3 bases, with 9 bases between.

This clonotype was recorded at least ten times. V gene TRBV27 combines with J gene TRBJ2-7, with D tentatively TRBD2 (6 bases). The CDR3 runs to 15 residues. V shed 2 bases and J shed 0 bases, with 11 bases lying between them. Germline V gene sequence: CDR1 MNHEY, CDR2 SMNVEV (reference sequence). CDR3 loop: CASSLSGLSSYEQYF. CDR3 DNA: TGTGCCAGCAGTTTAAGCGGGTTAAGCTCCTACGAGCAGTACTTC.

The genes are TRBV19 and TRBJ2-3; TRBD2 aligns across 14 bases. Germline CDR1 is LNHDA and CDR2 is SQIVND (reference sequence). The CDR3 has 19 residues. Trimming took 6 bases from V and 4 from J; bases not matched to a gene: 15. CDR3: CASSPPPGLAGEVADTQYF. CDR3 DNA sequence: TGTGCCAGTAGCCCCCCCCCGGGACTAGCGGGAGAGGTCGCAGATACGCAGTATTTT.

This clonotype was seen many times. The chain couples TRBV6-5 to TRBJ1-1, with D unclear. V shed 0 bases and J shed 3 bases, with 5 bases lying between them. Germline V gene sequence: CDR1 MNHEY, CDR2 SVGAGI. The length of the CDR3 is 13 residues. CDR3 bases: TGTGCCAGCAGTTACTCGAGGGACACTGAAGCTTTCTTT. This codes for CASSYSRDTEAFF.

V is TRBV29-1 and J is TRBJ2-2; possibly TRBD1 for D (6 bases). The CDR3 is 13 amino acids. V was pared by 6 bases and J by 2 bases, with 10 bases between. Per the germline V gene, CDR1 is SQVTM and CDR2 is ANQGSEA. The CDR3 coding sequence is TGCAGCGTAGGGACAACTAACACCGGGGAGCTGTTTTTT. It specifies CSVGTTNTGELFF.

This clonotype was counted at least ten times. One end of the junction does not line up with germline, which may come from a read error. This chain joins TRBV29-1 and TRBJ2-7; the match to TRBD2 covers 12 bases. The CDR3 covers 13 residues. Per germline, CDR1 SQVTM and CDR2 ANQGSEA. The CDR3 is CSAELAGGYEQYF. In DNA, the CDR3 is TGCAGCGCTGAACTAGCGGGAGGTTACGAGCAGTACTTC.

The gene calls are TRBV6-6 and TRBJ1-2; no firm D call. The CDR3 spans 14 residues. V gave up 0 bases and J gave up 6 bases, with 11 bases separating them. From germline, CDR1 is MNHNY and CDR2 SVGAGI (reference sequence). The CDR3: CASSYSIGDDGYTF. The DNA for the CDR3 is TGTGCCAGCAGTTACTCTATAGGAGACGATGGCTACACCTTC.

This clonotype was recorded at least ten times. The chain joins TRBV6-2 or TRBV6-3 to TRBJ1-2, with D hard to call. Germline CDR1 and CDR2: MNHEY and SVGEGT. This CDR3 is 13 amino acids long. V was cut by 2 bases and J by 7 bases, with 11 bases left in between. CDR3 nucleotide sequence: TGTGCCAGCAGTTACATCATAGGGTTTGGCTACACCTTC. Amino acids: CASSYIIGFGYTF.

This clonotype was observed many times. J is TRBJ1-2 and V is TRBV30; a weak D match, TRBD1 (6 bases). Trimming left V 4 bases short and J 2 bases short, with 14 bases between. Germline V gene data show CDR1 as GTSNPN and CDR2 as SVGIG (reference sequence). The CDR3 runs 14 residues. CDR3 amino acids: CAWISRGRNYGYTF. The CDR3 DNA reads TGTGCCTGGATCTCCAGGGGCAGAAACTATGGCTACACCTTC.

The chain recombines TRBV27 with TRBJ2-2, with D tentatively TRBD2 (5 bases). V lost 3 bases, J lost 0 bases, and 8 bases lay in between. The CDR3 consists of 15 residues. Germline V gene lookup returns CDR1 MNHEY and CDR2 SMNVEV (reference sequence). This CDR3 reads CASSFFGANTGELFF. CDR3 in DNA: TGTGCCAGCAGTTTCTTCGGGGCGAACACCGGGGAGCTGTTTTTT.

This clonotype was observed at least ten times. This rearrangement joins TRBV28 to TRBJ2-1; 12 positions match TRBD2. The CDR3 extends over 16 amino acids. Germline CDR1 and CDR2: MDHEN and SYDVKM. V dropped 7 bases and J dropped 7; count of bases not matched to a gene: 11. The CDR3 loop is CASTTTLAGGPNEQFF. The CDR3 DNA sequence: TGTGCCAGCACAACCACTCTAGCGGGAGGGCCGAATGAGCAGTTCTTC.

This clonotype was seen at least ten times. This chain uses TRBV27 with TRBJ2-3, with TRBD2 matching 7 bases. Germline V gene sequence: CDR1 MNHEY, CDR2 SMNVEV (reference sequence). The CDR3 loop spans 15 amino acids. Trimming at V came to 0 bases and at J to 3 bases, leaving 3 bases not matched to a gene. The CDR3 sequence: CASSLSPGGTDTQYF. Here the CDR3 DNA reads TGTGCCAGCAGTTTATCGCCGGGAGGTACAGATACGCAGTATTTT.